Listed below are T cell receptor beta chains from one sample, sequenced in a study of early T cells in non-severe SARS-CoV-2 infection. Each CDR3 protein gets one entry after TCRdb re-called the 5' RACE reads with MiXCR. The sample carries tens of thousands of distinct CDR3 sequences, less than 15% recorded once. Sequencing was done on a sample of whole blood. Source of these receptors: an adult who was a healthcare worker with PCR-confirmed SARS-CoV-2 infection or an uninfected control (not recorded which). The CDR3 runs from the conserved cysteine through the conserved F or W. Each record gives: D gene, V gene, J gene, clone size, CDR3 DNA, CDR3 protein. D genes are given only for firm matches. Size is stated for part of the rows, as once, few or many counts, or as a class when the clone is expanded.

-	TRBV11-2	TRBJ2-3	-	TGTGCCAGCGGACGACTGGGGAGCACAGATACGCAGTATTTT	CASGRLGSTDTQYF
-	TRBV7-2	TRBJ1-1	-	TGTGCCAGCAGCTTGCTCCGAGTTTCTGAAGCTTTCTTT	CASSLLRVSEAFF
TRBD2	TRBV11-2	TRBJ2-1	many	TGTGCCAGCAGCCGAGGGGCCGGGACTAGCGGGAGCGACGGGGCCAATGAGCAGTTCTTC	CASSRGAGTSGSDGANEQFF
-	TRBV12-3/TRBV12-4	TRBJ1-1	many	TGTGCCAGCAGTTTAAACACCCGGACGGGCGAAGCTTTCTTT	CASSLNTRTGEAFF
-	TRBV30	TRBJ2-7	many	TGTGCCTGGCTCGAGCGGAACTCCTACGAGCAGTACTTC	CAWLERNSYEQYF
-	TRBV27	TRBJ2-7	many	TGTGCCACCTTAGGAGCGGGCTACGAGCAGTACTTC	CATLGAGYEQYF
-	TRBV6-5	TRBJ1-4	many	TGTGCCAGCAGACCAGGAGGAACTAATGAAAAACTGTTTTTT	CASRPGGTNEKLFF
TRBD2	TRBV19	TRBJ2-1	-	TGTGCCAGTAGTATAGTTGGCGGGAGCTCCTACAATGAGCAGTTCTTC	CASSIVGGSSYNEQFF
TRBD1	TRBV5-6	TRBJ2-1	many	TGTGCCAGCAGCTTAACCGGGACAGGGAATTACAATGAGCAGTTCTTC	CASSLTGTGNYNEQFF
TRBD2	TRBV6-5	TRBJ2-1	many	TGTGCCAGCAGCAGAAGCGGGACCCCCTACAATGAGCAGTTCTTC	CASSRSGTPYNEQFF
-	TRBV9	TRBJ1-3	-	TGTGCCAGCAGCGTTGCCGGGACATTAGAGGGCACCATATATTTT	CASSVAGTLEGTIYF
TRBD2	TRBV5-4	TRBJ2-7	many	TGTGCCAGCAGCTCACAAATAGGGAGCGGGAGGGCCTACGAGCAGTACTTC	CASSSQIGSGRAYEQYF
TRBD2	TRBV7-8	TRBJ2-7	many	TGTGCCAGCACATTACTAGCGGGCAGCTCCTACGAGCAGTACTTC	CASTLLAGSSYEQYF
-	TRBV20-1	TRBJ2-5	-	TGCAGTGCTAATCTTCCGGGACTCAGTGAGGAGACCCAGTACTTC	CSANLPGLSEETQYF
TRBD2	TRBV12-3/TRBV12-4	TRBJ2-2	-	TGTGCCAGCAGCCCTCTGCGGCGGGAGGAATCCGGGGAGCTGTTTTTT	CASSPLRREESGELFF
-	TRBV5-4	TRBJ2-2	many	TGTGCCAGCAGCCCTGGACGCCCCCAGAACACCGGGGAGCTGTTTTTT	CASSPGRPQNTGELFF
-	TRBV14	TRBJ2-3	many	TGTGCCAGCAGCCAAGAGGTTCGTCTCCCCAGAGGGACAGATACGCAGTATTTT	CASSQEVRLPRGTDTQYF
TRBD2	TRBV6-6	TRBJ2-7	many	TGTGCCAGCAGTGGGAGGGACCCCTACGAGCAGTACTTC	CASSGRDPYEQYF
TRBD1	TRBV28	TRBJ1-6	many	TGTGCCGAGGGACAGGGTTATTCACCCCTCCACTTT	CAEGQGYSPLHF
TRBD1	TRBV6-1	TRBJ2-5	-	TGTGCCAGCAGTGCTCCACAGGGGGCGGGTGAGACCCAGTACTTC	CASSAPQGAGETQYF
-	TRBV6-5	TRBJ2-7	-	TGTGCCAGCAGTTACTCGTATAATAATGGACCTTCTACCTACGAGCAGTACTTC	CASSYSYNNGPSTYEQYF
-	TRBV18	TRBJ1-1	few	TGTGCCAGCTCACCCGGTGTGGGGGATATTGAAGCTTTCTTT	CASSPGVGDIEAFF
TRBD1	TRBV18	TRBJ1-4	few	TGTGCCAGCTCAGAGCTGCCGGGACAGGCTAATGAAAAACTGTTTTTT	CASSELPGQANEKLFF
-	TRBV25-1	TRBJ2-1	-	TGTGCCAGCAGTGGCGCCTACAATGAGCAGTTCTTC	CASSGAYNEQFF
TRBD2	TRBV20-1	TRBJ2-2	-	TGCAGTGCCCCGGGACTAGCGGCCAACGGGGAGCTGTTTTTT	CSAPGLAANGELFF
-	TRBV11-2	TRBJ2-1	-	TGTGCCAGCAGCTTAGTTACAGCGGGTGCCTACAATGAGCAGTTCTTC	CASSLVTAGAYNEQFF
-	TRBV15	TRBJ2-5	many	TGTGCCACCAGCAGAGACCCCGGAGAAGAGACCCAGTACTTC	CATSRDPGEETQYF
-	TRBV12-3/TRBV12-4	TRBJ2-3	-	TGTGCCAGCAGTTTGTTAGCGGCAGATACGCAGTATTTT	CASSLLAADTQYF
TRBD2	TRBV19	TRBJ2-1	few	TGTGCCAGTGGTAGCGGGAGTGCATACAATGAGCAGTTCTTC	CASGSGSAYNEQFF
TRBD2	TRBV6-5	TRBJ2-5	many	TGTGCCAGCAGTTACGGCGGGGGCCAAGAGACCCAGTACTTC	CASSYGGGQETQYF
TRBD1	TRBV3-1	TRBJ2-7	few	TGTGCCAGCAGCCAAGGCCGACAGGGGGCAAAGGAGCAGTACTTC	CASSQGRQGAKEQYF
TRBD2	TRBV20-1	TRBJ2-7	few	TGCAGTGCTAGAGACCCCAGCGGGAGTCCCTACGAGCAGTACTTC	CSARDPSGSPYEQYF
-	TRBV10-2	TRBJ2-5	-	TGCGCCAGCAGTGAGTCGGTGGACTACCTACAAGAGACCCAGTACTTC	CASSESVDYLQETQYF
TRBD1	TRBV5-4	TRBJ2-3	-	TGTGCCAGCAGCTCCCGGGACAGGGGTGAGGATACGCAGTATTTT	CASSSRDRGEDTQYF
-	TRBV27	TRBJ2-1	-	TGTGCCAGCAGTCCCGACTACCTCGATGAGCAGTTCTTC	CASSPDYLDEQFF
-	TRBV11-2	TRBJ2-1	-	TGTGCCAGCAGCTTCTCCGGGAGCTCCAATGAGCAGTTCTTC	CASSFSGSSNEQFF
-	TRBV3-1	TRBJ2-3	many	TGTGCCAGCAGCCAAGTTTTGGTAGATGGTACGCAGTATTTT	CASSQVLVDGTQYF
-	TRBV29-1	TRBJ1-5	many	TGCAGCGCCGGGGACACCGATCAGCCCCAGCATTTT	CSAGDTDQPQHF
TRBD2	TRBV5-4	TRBJ2-7	-	TGTGCCAGCAGCCCCCAACCCTATAGCGGGAGGGTAGGATACTACGAGCAGTACTTC	CASSPQPYSGRVGYYEQYF
TRBD1	TRBV28	TRBJ2-7	few	TGTGCCAGCACCTTGGACAGGAGCCCCTACGAGCAGTACTTC	CASTLDRSPYEQYF
-	TRBV29-1	TRBJ1-4	few	TGCAGCTCCGCTGAAGGTGGCCGAGGGGGAAAACTGTTTTTT	CSSAEGGRGGKLFF
-	TRBV7-9	TRBJ1-4	-	TGTGCCAGCAGCCGCAGTCTCCCGGTTGGTGAAAAACTGTTTTTT	CASSRSLPVGEKLFF
TRBD2	TRBV7-3	TRBJ2-5	-	TGTGCCTGCAGCTTAACCGGAGCGGGAACCCAAGAGACCCAGTACTTC	CACSLTGAGTQETQYF
-	TRBV6-5	TRBJ2-7	few	TGTGCCAGCAGTTACCGGGACGGCTCCTACGAGCAGTACTTC	CASSYRDGSYEQYF
-	TRBV20-1	TRBJ2-3	many	TGCAGTGCTAGAAGGGGGGCGAGCACAGATACGCAGTATTTT	CSARRGASTDTQYF